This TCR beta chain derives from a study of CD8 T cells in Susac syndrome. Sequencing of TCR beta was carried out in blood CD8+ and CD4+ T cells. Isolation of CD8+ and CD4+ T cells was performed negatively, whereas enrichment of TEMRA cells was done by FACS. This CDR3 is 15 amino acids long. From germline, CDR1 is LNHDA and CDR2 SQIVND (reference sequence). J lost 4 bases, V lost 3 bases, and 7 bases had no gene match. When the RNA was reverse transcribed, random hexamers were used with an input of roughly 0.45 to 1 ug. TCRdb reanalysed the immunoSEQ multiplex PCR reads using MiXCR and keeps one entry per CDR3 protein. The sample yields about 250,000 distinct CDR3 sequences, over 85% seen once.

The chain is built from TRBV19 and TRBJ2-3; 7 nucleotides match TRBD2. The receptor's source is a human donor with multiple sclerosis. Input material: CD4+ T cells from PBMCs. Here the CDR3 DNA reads TGTGCCAGTAGTATCGGATGGCGGGAGTCAGATACGCAGTATTTT. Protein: CASSIGWRESDTQYF.